This TCR beta chain was identified in a study of blood T cell repertoires in COVID-19. Original processing notes: Amplification of reference gene primers was used by the study to estimate nucleated cell counts. TCRdb keeps only in-frame clones here, not all; method: immunoSEQ multiplex PCR. Clone size and the V and J calls come from that table; the DNA yielded D and trimming. The repertoire consists of about 35,000 clones, with approximately 90% occurring once and the leading ten covering about 2.2%. CDR1 is SGDLS and CDR2 is YYNGEE in the germline V gene. J gave up 8 bases and V 4 bases, and 10 bases lay outside the gene matches. The CDR3 has 15 amino acids.

V is TRBV9 and J is TRBJ2-1; 9 bases line up with TRBD2. Sequences were obtained from peripheral blood. The sequence was collected from a man in his fifties with active COVID-19. The CDR3 here is CASSISGTSLYEQFF. The CDR3, as DNA: TGTGCCAGCAGCATCTCCGGGACTAGCTTATATGAGCAGTTCTTC.